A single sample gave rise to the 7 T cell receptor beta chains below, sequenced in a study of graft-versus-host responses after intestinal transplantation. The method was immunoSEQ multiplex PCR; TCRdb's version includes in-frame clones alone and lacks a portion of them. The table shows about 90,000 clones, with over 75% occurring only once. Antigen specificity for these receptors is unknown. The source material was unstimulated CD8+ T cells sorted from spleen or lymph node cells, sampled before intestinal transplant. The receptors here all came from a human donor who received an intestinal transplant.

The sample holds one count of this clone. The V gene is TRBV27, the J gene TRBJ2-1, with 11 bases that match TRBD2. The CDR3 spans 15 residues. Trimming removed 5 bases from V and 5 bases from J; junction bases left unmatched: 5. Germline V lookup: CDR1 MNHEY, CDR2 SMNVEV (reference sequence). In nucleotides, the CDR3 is TGTGCCAGCAGTCTTAGCGGGAGGGCCCACAATGAGCAGTTCTTC. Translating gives CASSLSGRAHNEQFF.

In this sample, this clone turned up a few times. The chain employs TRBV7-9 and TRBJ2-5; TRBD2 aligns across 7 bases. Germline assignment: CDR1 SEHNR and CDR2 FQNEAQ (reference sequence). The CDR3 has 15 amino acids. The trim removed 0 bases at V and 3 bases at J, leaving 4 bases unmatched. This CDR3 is CASSLAGREEETQYF. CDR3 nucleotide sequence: TGTGCCAGCAGCTTAGCAGGGAGGGAAGAAGAGACCCAGTACTTC.

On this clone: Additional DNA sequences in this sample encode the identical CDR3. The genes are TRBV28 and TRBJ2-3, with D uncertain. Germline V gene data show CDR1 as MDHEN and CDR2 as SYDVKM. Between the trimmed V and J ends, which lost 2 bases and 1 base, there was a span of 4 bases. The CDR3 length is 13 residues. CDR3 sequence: CASSLQGTDTQYF. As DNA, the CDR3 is TGTGCCAGCAGTTTACAGGGCACAGATACGCAGTATTTT. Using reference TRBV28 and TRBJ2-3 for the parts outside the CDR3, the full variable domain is DVKVTQSSRYLVKRTGEKVFLECVQDMDHENMFWYRQDPGLGLRLIYFSYDVKMKEKGDIPEGYSVSREKKERFSLILESASTNQTSMYLCASSLQGTDTQYFGPGTRLTVL.

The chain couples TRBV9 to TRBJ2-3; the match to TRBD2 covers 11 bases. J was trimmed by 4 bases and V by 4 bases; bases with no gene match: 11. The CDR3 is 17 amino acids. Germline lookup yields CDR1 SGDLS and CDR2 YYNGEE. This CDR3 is CASSFTELAGDPDTQYF. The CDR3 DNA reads TGTGCCAGCAGCTTCACTGAACTAGCGGGAGACCCAGATACGCAGTATTTT.

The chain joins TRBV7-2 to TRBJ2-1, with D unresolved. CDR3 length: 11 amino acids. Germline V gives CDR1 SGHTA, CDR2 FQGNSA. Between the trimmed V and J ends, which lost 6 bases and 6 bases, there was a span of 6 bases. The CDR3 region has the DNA TGTGCCAGCAGGGCAGGCAATGAGCAGTTCTTC. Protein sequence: CASRAGNEQFF.

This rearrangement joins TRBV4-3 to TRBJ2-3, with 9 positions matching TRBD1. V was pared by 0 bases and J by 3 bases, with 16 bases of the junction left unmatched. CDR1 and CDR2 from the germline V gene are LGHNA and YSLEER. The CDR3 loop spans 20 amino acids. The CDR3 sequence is CASSQDRPGTGFGGTDTQYF. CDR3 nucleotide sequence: TGCGCCAGCAGCCAAGACCGTCCCGGGACAGGGTTCGGGGGTACAGATACGCAGTATTTT.

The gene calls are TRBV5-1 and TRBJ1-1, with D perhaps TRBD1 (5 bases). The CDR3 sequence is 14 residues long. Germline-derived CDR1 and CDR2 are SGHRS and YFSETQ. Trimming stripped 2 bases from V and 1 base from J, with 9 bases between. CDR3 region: CASSFRQGNTEAFF. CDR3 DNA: TGCGCCAGCAGCTTTAGGCAGGGGAACACTGAAGCTTTCTTT.